This T cell receptor beta chain was sequenced in a study of OX40 agonist ivuxolimab in advanced cancers. Study-level information: Patients were treated with intravenous ivuxolimab, dosed at 0.01 to 10 mg/kg and infused every 2 weeks.

The assay was immunoSEQ multiplex PCR, and TCRdb's table has in-frame clones only and misses some. The table lists approximately 70,000 clones, 82% of them singletons, with 5.5% in the top ten. Regarding the study as a whole: The CD4+ and CD8+ T cells in the blood had expanded clonally by week 6 at 0.1 to 3.0 mg/kg. With doses of 0.1-3.0 mg/kg, partial responders showed among the lowest clonal expansion. Among the nonresponders, some also had low normalized T-cell clonal expansion.

Points on this clone: Its antigen is still unknown.

Sequencing used CD4+ or CD8+ T cells sorted from blood, obtained in a trial of the OX40 agonist ivuxolimab. This receptor was identified in an adult with an advanced solid tumor such as melanoma, head and neck, liver or kidney cancer.

The CDR3 reads CASSRRDRAHQPQHF. DNA of the CDR3: TGTGCCAGCAGTCGCCGGGACAGGGCCCATCAGCCCCAGCATTTT. This chain links TRBV6-6 with TRBJ1-5; 9 nucleotides match TRBD1. Trimming at V came to 5 bases and at J to 5 bases, leaving 7 bases not matched to a gene. The germline V gene has CDR1 MNHNY and CDR2 SVGAGI (reference sequence). This CDR3 comprises 15 residues.